This T cell receptor beta chain was sequenced in a study of T cells after yellow fever vaccination. Study background: Preparation of fractions with low cell numbers was performed using SMART-Seq v4 Ultra Low Input.

This clonotype was recorded a few times. Its antigen is unidentified. Study results and caveats: Reappearance after the booster was observed for most primary-vaccination clones (roughly 96% CD4, around 90% CD8). Faster peaking, at day 5 versus 15, marked a secondary response that was weaker.

The germline V gene has CDR1 SGHRS and CDR2 YFSETQ. This CDR3 comprises 16 residues. The germline V and J ends were trimmed by 0 bases and 6 bases, with 18 bases remaining between them. It was through 5'RACE template switching that TCR cDNA was made, with a universal primer site and UMIs added. TCRdb passed the 5' RACE reads through MiXCR, listing each CDR3 protein once. The table has hundreds of thousands of distinct CDR3 sequences, 8% to 10% seen once. The genes are TRBV5-1 and TRBJ1-2; D is uncertain. This clonotype was sampled from a man between 18 and 29 years old who received the YFV17D yellow fever vaccine. This material consisted of PBMCs, taken on the day of the first yellow fever vaccination. The CDR3 bases are TGCGCCAGCAGCTTGGACCGGCCTCTCCACCGGGATGGCTACACCTTC. Translated: CASSLDRPLHRDGYTF.